Each of the 20 T cell receptor beta chains below was sequenced from the same sample in a study of T cell responses to AZD1222 COVID-19 vaccine. Measured with immunoSEQ multiplex PCR; TCRdb has only the in-frame clones, and not every one. The sample lists roughly 110,000 clones, about nine tenths occurring once. This sample comprised peripheral blood, obtained 28 days after the second AZD1222 dose. These receptors came from an adult who received the AZD1222 COVID-19 vaccine.

V is TRBV7-2 and J is TRBJ2-1, with 12 bases fitting TRBD2. The germline V gene has CDR1 SGHTA and CDR2 FQGNSA. The V and J ends lost 0 bases and 8 bases, in that order; junction bases with no gene match: 5. There are 16 residues in the CDR3. The CDR3 is CASSLASSGGAYEQFF. The CDR3 DNA reads TGTGCCAGCAGCTTAGCATCTAGCGGGGGGGCCTATGAGCAGTTCTTC.

The chain carries TRBV2 and TRBJ1-2, with a possible D match to TRBD1 (5 bases). This CDR3 contains 15 residues. CDR1 is SNHLY, CDR2 FYNNEI, per germline. Trimming pared 8 bases from V and 1 base from J, leaving 17 bases between. The CDR3: CASGGEASYNYGYTF. The CDR3 DNA sequence: TGTGCCAGCGGGGGGGAGGCCTCCTATAACTATGGCTACACCTTC. Variable domain in full (rest from reference TRBV2 and TRBJ1-2): EPEVTQTPSHQVTQMGQEVILRCVPISNHLYFYWYRQILGQKVEFLVSFYNNEISEKSEIFDDQFSVERPDGSNFTLKIRSTKLEDSAMYFCASGGEASYNYGYTFGSGTRLTVV.

This clone was found once. Other DNA sequences in the same sample also yield this CDR3. The chain employs TRBV19 and TRBJ1-5; perhaps TRBD1 as D (5 bases). Deletions cut 4 bases from V and 2 bases from J, with 6 bases between. This CDR3 is built from 13 residues. From germline, CDR1 is LNHDA and CDR2 SQIVND (reference sequence). The CDR3 nucleotides are TGTGCCAGTAGTACACAGGGCAATCAGCCCCAGCATTTT. Amino acid sequence: CASSTQGNQPQHF.

The J gene is TRBJ1-5, the V gene TRBV2; 8 bases line up with TRBD1. The V gene's germline CDR1 is SNHLY and CDR2 FYNNEI. The CDR3 covers 14 residues. After removal of 4 bases from V and 10 bases from J, the junction contained 9 bases not matched to a gene. The CDR3 coding sequence is TGTGCCAGCAGTGTCGGACAGGGTCAGGGACCCCAGCATTTT. It encodes CASSVGQGQGPQHF.

The chain couples TRBV7-9 to TRBJ2-3; TRBD2 matches at 12 bases. CDR3 size: 16 residues. Germline CDR1 SEHNR, CDR2 FQNEAQ (reference sequence). The ends lost 5 bases at V and 3 bases at J; junction bases unmatched: 6. CDR3 amino acids: CASSATSGGLTDTQYF. CDR3 coding DNA: TGTGCCAGCAGCGCGACTAGCGGGGGTTTGACAGATACGCAGTATTTT.

The genes are TRBV21-1 and TRBJ1-5; the table calls TRBD1, which could not be checked here. TRBV21-1 corresponds to a pseudogene. The CDR3 loop spans 18 amino acids. The CDR3 nucleotides are TGTGCCAGCAGCAGCCCGGGACAGGCAAATAGGGGCAATCAGCCCCAGCATTTT. The encoded protein is CASSSPGQANRGNQPQHF.

This chain connects TRBV5-6 to TRBJ1-6, with 7 bases that match TRBD1. V was clipped by 4 bases and J by 8 bases; unmatched bases: 6. From germline, CDR1 is SGHDT and CDR2 YYEEEE. This CDR3 contains 14 residues. CDR3 sequence: CASSQRQGDSPLHF. CDR3 sequence (DNA): TGTGCCAGCAGCCAACGACAGGGTGATTCACCCCTCCACTTT.

CDR3 nucleotides: TGTGCCAGCAGCTTAACCGGAAGAAATTCACCCCTCCACTTT. Its translation: CASSLTGRNSPLHF. V gene TRBV5-4 combines with J gene TRBJ1-6; no definite D call. The CDR3 has 14 residues. The germline V gene has CDR1 SGHNT and CDR2 YYREEE (reference sequence). V was cut by 2 bases and J by 7 bases, with 10 bases left in between.

The chain links TRBV5-1 to TRBJ1-4; D uncertain. CDR1 is SGHRS and CDR2 is YFSETQ in the germline V gene. The CDR3 sequence is 13 residues long. V was clipped by 0 bases and J by 7 bases, with 7 bases between them. The CDR3 DNA reads TGCGCCAGCAGCTTGGGGGCTGGTGAAAAACTGTTTTTT. As protein: CASSLGAGEKLFF. Variable domain in full (rest from reference TRBV5-1 and TRBJ1-4): KAGVTQTPRYLIKTRGQQVTLSCSPISGHRSVSWYQQTPGQGLQFLFEYFSETQRNKGNFPGRFSGRQFSNSRSEMNVSTLELGDSALYLCASSLGAGEKLFFGSGTQLSVL.

This clone was found a few times. The gene calls are TRBV7-3 and TRBJ2-1, with unresolved D. Germline assignment: CDR1 SGHTA and CDR2 FQGTGA. V lost 5 bases to trimming and J lost 6 bases, with 14 bases between them. The CDR3 consists of 14 residues. CDR3 protein: CASSATGPRNEQFF. DNA of the CDR3: TGTGCCAGCAGCGCTACTGGACCGCGCAATGAGCAGTTCTTC.

The chain joins TRBV5-1 to TRBJ1-1; D is ambiguous. This CDR3 region has 12 residues. The germline gives CDR1 SGHRS, CDR2 YFSETQ. Trimming shortened V by 5 bases and J by 0 bases, and 5 bases separated the two germline ends. CDR3 residues: CASSNMNTEAFF. The CDR3 bases are TGCGCCAGCAGTAATATGAACACTGAAGCTTTCTTT.

The rearrangement links TRBV27 to TRBJ2-1, with D possibly called TRBD1 or TRBD2 (5 bases each). Germline loops: CDR1 MNHEY, CDR2 SMNVEV (reference sequence). The CDR3 consists of 15 residues. Trimming removed 2 bases at V and 0 bases at J, with 8 bases between. The CDR3 reads CASSLGGNSYNEQFF. As DNA, the CDR3 is TGTGCCAGCAGTTTAGGGGGAAACTCCTACAATGAGCAGTTCTTC.

The chain links TRBV6-5 to TRBJ2-4; no clear D. Germline V gene lookup returns CDR1 MNHEY and CDR2 SVGAGI. V was clipped by 0 bases and J by 3 bases, with 6 bases between them. The CDR3 has 14 residues. The CDR3 loop is CASSYSSSKNIQYF. The CDR3, as DNA: TGTGCCAGCAGTTACTCAAGCAGCAAAAACATTCAGTACTTC.

V gene TRBV4-1 combines with J gene TRBJ2-7, with TRBD2 as a possible D gene (5 bases). This CDR3 has 12 amino acids. Trimming stripped 6 bases from V and 7 bases from J, with 13 bases between. Germline V CDR1 and CDR2: MGHRA, YSYEKL. The CDR3 nucleotides read TGCGCCAGCAGTCCTCCGGGGATTGAGCAGTACTTC. Protein product: CASSPPGIEQYF.

The rearrangement uses TRBV29-1 and TRBJ1-4, with TRBD1 as a possible D gene (5 bases). The V gene's germline CDR1 is SQVTM and CDR2 ANQGSEA. This CDR3 has 14 amino acids. V shed 5 bases and J shed 5 bases, with 15 bases lying between them. The CDR3 spells CSVLRAGNNEKLFF. CDR3 coding DNA: TGCAGCGTTCTGCGGGCAGGGAACAATGAAAAACTGTTTTTT.

J is TRBJ2-1 and V is TRBV7-9; no definite D call. In germline, CDR1 is SEHNR, CDR2 FQNEAQ (reference sequence). This CDR3 contains 11 residues. Trimming shortened V by 6 bases and J by 9 bases, and 9 bases separated the two germline ends. CDR3 sequence reads: CASRSEGEQFF. The DNA for the CDR3 is TGTGCCAGCAGATCCGAAGGTGAGCAGTTCTTC.

This chain connects TRBV12-3 or TRBV12-4 to TRBJ2-3; D not certain. Trimming pared 6 bases from V and 3 bases from J, leaving 7 bases between. The length of the CDR3 is 12 residues. The CDR3 bases are TGTGCCAGCAGCACACATACAGATACGCAGTATTTT. Translated, it gives CASSTHTDTQYF.

The chain is built from TRBV11-3 and TRBJ2-7; D call uncertain. The V gene's germline CDR1 is SGHNT and CDR2 YENEEA. This CDR3 spans 13 amino acids. The germline V and J ends were trimmed by 4 bases and 0 bases, with 7 bases remaining between them. CDR3: CASSSAPSYEQYF. CDR3 sequence (DNA): TGTGCCAGCAGCTCGGCCCCCTCCTACGAGCAGTACTTC.

V gene TRBV6-2 or TRBV6-3 combines with J gene TRBJ1-1, with D tentatively TRBD1 (5 bases). V lost 2 bases and J 1 base, leaving 8 bases between the germline ends. Germline-derived CDR1 and CDR2 are MNHEY and SVGEGT. The CDR3 sequence is 14 residues long. Written as DNA, the CDR3 is TGTGCCAGCAGTTACCTGGGGCCGAACACTGAAGCTTTCTTT. Encoded protein: CASSYLGPNTEAFF.

The CDR3 DNA sequence: TGTGCCAGTAGTAATGGACAGGGGAAACAGCCCCAGCATTTT. It codes for CASSNGQGKQPQHF. The J gene is TRBJ1-5, the V gene TRBV19; 9 nucleotides agree with TRBD1. The CDR3 is made up of 14 amino acids. Per germline, CDR1 LNHDA and CDR2 SQIVND (reference sequence). V was clipped by 4 bases and J by 7 bases; unmatched bases: 5.